This T cell receptor beta chain was captured in a study of blood T cell repertoires in COVID-19. Some clones are missing from TCRdb's copy, which holds only in-frame ones; the method was immunoSEQ multiplex PCR. The sample records around 280,000 clones, around four fifths being singletons. V was shortened by 3 bases and J by 7 bases, with 7 bases between the two germline ends. Germline V CDR1 and CDR2: LGHDT, YNNKEL (reference sequence). This CDR3 region has 11 residues. This clone was observed many times. This sample also contains other DNA sequences that code for the same CDR3. The V call is TRBV3-1 (or the pseudogene TRBV3-2), the J call TRBJ2-7, with TRBD1 as a possible D gene (6 bases). The receptor was isolated from a woman aged 50 to 60 with active or convalescent COVID-19. Material: peripheral blood. The CDR3, as DNA: TGTGCCAGCAGCCATGGGACAGAGCAGTACTTC. It specifies CASSHGTEQYF.